In this sample, the clone carrying this TCR beta chain turned up a few times. TCRdb independently ran MiXCR on the RT-PCR reads; one entry per CDR3 protein. The table includes around 150,000 distinct CDR3 sequences, approximately 31% detected once. This specimen comes from a study of patients and donors after allogeneic stem cell transplantation. Trimming shortened V by 2 bases and J by 3 bases, and 11 bases separated the two germline ends. CDR3 length equals 14 residues. Germline assignment: CDR1 ENHRY and CDR2 SYGVKD. The chain couples TRBV10-3 to TRBJ2-7; D perhaps matches TRBD1 (6 bases). The sequence was obtained from a human donor who was either an allogeneic HSCT recipient or a stem cell or donor lymphocyte infusion donor (not recorded which). It is not recorded whose cells these are; they may come from a transplant donor. Material for sequencing was blood, either unsorted or a sorted T cell fraction (not recorded which). This chain's CDR3 is CAISEGQRSYEQYF. The CDR3 coding sequence is TGTGCCATCAGTGAGGGACAGCGAAGCTACGAGCAGTACTTC.